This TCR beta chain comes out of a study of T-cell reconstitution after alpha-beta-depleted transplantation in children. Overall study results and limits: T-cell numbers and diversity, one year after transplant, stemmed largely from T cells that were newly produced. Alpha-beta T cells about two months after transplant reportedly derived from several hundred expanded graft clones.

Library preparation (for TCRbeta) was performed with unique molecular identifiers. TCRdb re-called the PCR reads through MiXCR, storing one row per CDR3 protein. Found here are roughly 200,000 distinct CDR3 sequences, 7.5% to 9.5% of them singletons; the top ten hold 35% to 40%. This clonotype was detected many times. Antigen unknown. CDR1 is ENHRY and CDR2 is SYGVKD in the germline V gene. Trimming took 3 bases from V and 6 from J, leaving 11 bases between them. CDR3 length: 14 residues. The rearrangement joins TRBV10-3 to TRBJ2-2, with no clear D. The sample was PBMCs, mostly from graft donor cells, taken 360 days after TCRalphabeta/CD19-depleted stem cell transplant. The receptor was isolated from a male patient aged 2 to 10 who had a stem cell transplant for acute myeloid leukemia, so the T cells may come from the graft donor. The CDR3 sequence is CAISEGSSAGELFF. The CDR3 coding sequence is TGTGCCATCAGTGAAGGTAGCTCCGCCGGGGAGCTGTTTTTT.